The present T cell receptor beta chain was sequenced within a study of shared clonotypes between healthy human individuals. Background on the study: Three plates were used per donor for CD4 naive, three for CD4 memory, two for CD8 naive and one for CD8 memory. General study points: Estimated richness values were generally larger in naive subsets than in memory subsets.

The genomic DNA of each subset was split evenly across several immunoSEQ plates. Using immunoSEQ multiplex PCR, the repertoire was profiled, and TCRdb retains in-frame clones only, with some absent. The sample consists of more than 2 million clones, approximately 95% of them appearing once. Germline CDR1 and CDR2: SNHLY and FYNNEI. Trimming cost V 7 bases and J 0 bases, with 9 bases left between them. The CDR3 totals 13 residues. Regarding this clone: The antigen remains unidentified.

Adults of Caucasian background living in Nashville, Tennessee made up all donors. The chain is built from TRBV2 and TRBJ1-2, with D maybe TRBD1 (6 bases). The TCR was taken from a man aged 18 to 29 in good health. The specimen was naive CD4+ T cells sorted from blood. Subset of the sample: CD45RA+ positively selected. CDR3 DNA sequence: TGTGCCAGCACCCAGGGGTCTAACTATGGCTACACCTTC. This encodes CASTQGSNYGYTF.